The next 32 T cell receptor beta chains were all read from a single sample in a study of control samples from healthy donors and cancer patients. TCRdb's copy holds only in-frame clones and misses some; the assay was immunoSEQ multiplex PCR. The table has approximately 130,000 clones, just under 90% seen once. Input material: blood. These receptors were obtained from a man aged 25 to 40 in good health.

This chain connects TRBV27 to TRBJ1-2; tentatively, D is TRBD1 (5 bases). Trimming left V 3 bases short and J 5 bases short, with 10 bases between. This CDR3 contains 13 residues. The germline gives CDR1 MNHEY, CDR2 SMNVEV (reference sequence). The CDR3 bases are TGTGCCAGCAGTTTGGCAGGGAATTATGGCTACACCTTC. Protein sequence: CASSLAGNYGYTF.

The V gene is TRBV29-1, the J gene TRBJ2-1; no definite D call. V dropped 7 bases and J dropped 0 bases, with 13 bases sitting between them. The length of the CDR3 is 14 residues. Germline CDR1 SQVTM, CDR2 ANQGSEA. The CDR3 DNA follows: TGCAGCGCCGTTCACCCGAGCTCCTACAATGAGCAGTTCTTC. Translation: CSAVHPSSYNEQFF.

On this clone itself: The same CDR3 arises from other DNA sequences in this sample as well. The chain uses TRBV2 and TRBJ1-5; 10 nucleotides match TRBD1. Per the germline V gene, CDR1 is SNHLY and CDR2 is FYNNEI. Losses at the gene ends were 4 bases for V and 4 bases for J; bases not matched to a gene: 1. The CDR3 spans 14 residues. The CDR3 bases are TGTGCCAGCAGTGGGACAGGGGGGAATCAGCCCCAGCATTTT. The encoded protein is CASSGTGGNQPQHF.

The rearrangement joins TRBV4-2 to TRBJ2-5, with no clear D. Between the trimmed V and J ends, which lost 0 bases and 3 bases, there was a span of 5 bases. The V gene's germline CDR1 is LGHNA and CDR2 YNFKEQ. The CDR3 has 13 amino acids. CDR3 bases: TGTGCCAGCAGCCAAGACTGGGAAGAGACCCAGTACTTC. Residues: CASSQDWEETQYF.

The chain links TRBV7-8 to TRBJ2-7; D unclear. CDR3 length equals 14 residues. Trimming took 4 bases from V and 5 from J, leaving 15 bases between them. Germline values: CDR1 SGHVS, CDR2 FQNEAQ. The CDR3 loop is CASSYRNLGDEQYV. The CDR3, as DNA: TGTGCCAGCAGCTACCGAAACCTCGGAGACGAGCAGTACGTC.

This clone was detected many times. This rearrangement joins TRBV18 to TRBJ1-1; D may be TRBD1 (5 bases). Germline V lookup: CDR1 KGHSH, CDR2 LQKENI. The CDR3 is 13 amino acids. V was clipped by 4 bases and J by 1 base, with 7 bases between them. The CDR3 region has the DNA TGTGCCAGCTCACGGGACCAGAACACTGAAGCTTTCTTT. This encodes CASSRDQNTEAFF.

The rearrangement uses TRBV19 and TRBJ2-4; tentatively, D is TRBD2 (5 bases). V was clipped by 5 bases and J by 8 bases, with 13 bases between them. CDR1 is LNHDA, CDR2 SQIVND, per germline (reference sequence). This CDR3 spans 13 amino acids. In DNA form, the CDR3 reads TGTGCCAGTAGTCCCGGGTGGCGGGACATTCAGTACTTC. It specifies CASSPGWRDIQYF.

CDR3 sequence: CASSVGRGGSTDTQYF. The CDR3, as DNA: TGTGCCAGCAGCGTAGGCAGGGGTGGGAGCACAGATACGCAGTATTTT. This chain joins TRBV9 and TRBJ2-3, with a tentative D call TRBD1 (6 bases). From germline, CDR1 is SGDLS and CDR2 YYNGEE. This CDR3 has 16 amino acids. Deletions cut 0 bases from V and 0 bases from J, with 11 bases between.

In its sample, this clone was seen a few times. CDR3 in DNA: TGTGCCAGCAGCTCACGTACAGGGAAGAATGGCTACACCTTC. Translated, it gives CASSSRTGKNGYTF. The V call is TRBV7-2, the J call TRBJ1-2, with a weak D call TRBD1 (6 bases). Trimming pared 4 bases from V and 6 bases from J, leaving 15 bases between. Germline V gene lookup returns CDR1 SGHTA and CDR2 FQGNSA. CDR3 length: 14 residues.

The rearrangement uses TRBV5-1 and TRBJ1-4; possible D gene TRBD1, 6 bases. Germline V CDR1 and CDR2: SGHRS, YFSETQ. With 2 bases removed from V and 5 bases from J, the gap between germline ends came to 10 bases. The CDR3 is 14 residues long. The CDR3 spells CASSLGGRNEKLFF. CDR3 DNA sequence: TGCGCCAGCAGCTTAGGGGGGAGAAATGAAAAACTGTTTTTT.

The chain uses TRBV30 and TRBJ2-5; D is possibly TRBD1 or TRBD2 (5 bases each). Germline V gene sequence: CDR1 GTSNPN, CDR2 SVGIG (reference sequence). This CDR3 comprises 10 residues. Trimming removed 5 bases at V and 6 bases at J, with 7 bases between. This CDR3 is CAWGGQTQYF. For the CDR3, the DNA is TGTGCCTGGGGGGGACAGACCCAGTACTTC.

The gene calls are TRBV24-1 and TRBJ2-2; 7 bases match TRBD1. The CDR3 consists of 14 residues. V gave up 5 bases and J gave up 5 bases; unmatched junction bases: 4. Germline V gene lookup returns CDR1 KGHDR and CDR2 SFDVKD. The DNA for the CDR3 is TGTGCCACCAGTGTCGGGACAGCAACCGGGGAGCTGTTTTTT. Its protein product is CATSVGTATGELFF.

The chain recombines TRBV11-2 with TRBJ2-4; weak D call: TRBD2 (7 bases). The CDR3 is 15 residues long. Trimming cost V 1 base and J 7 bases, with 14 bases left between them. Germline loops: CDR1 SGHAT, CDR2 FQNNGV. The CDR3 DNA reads TGTGCCAGCAGCTTAGCGGGGGGCCTTCCTAACATTCAGTACTTC. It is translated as CASSLAGGLPNIQYF.

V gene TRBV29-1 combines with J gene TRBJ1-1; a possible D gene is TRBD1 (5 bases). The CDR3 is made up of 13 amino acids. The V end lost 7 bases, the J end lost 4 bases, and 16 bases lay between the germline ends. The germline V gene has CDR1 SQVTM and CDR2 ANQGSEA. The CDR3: CSGGRRGGTEAFF. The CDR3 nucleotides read TGCAGCGGCGGACGGCGGGGGGGCACTGAAGCTTTCTTT. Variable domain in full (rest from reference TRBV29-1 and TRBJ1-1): SAVISQKPSRDICQRGTSLTIQCQVDSQVTMMFWYRQQPGQSLTLIATANQGSEATYESGFVIDKFPISRPNLTFSTLTVSNMSPEDSSIYLCSGGRRGGTEAFFGQGTRLTVV.

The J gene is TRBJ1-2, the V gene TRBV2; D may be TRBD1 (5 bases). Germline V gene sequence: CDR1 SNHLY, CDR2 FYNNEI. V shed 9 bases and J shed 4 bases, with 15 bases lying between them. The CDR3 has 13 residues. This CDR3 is CARIKRDSYGYTF. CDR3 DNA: TGTGCCAGGATAAAGAGGGACTCCTATGGCTACACCTTC.

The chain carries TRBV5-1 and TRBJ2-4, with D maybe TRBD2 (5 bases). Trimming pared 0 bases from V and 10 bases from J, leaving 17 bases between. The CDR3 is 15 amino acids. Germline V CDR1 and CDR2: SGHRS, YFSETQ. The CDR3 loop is CASSLAPDSLNIQYF. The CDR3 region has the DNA TGCGCCAGCAGCTTGGCCCCGGACTCCCTAAATATTCAGTACTTC.

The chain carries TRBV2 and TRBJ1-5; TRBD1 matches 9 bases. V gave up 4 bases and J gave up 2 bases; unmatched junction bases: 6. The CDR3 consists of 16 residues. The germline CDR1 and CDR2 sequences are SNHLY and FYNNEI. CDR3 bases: TGTGCCAGCAGTGCAGCTAGGACAGGGGGCAATCAGCCCCAGCATTTT. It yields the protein CASSAARTGGNQPQHF. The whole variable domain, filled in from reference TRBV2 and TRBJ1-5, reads EPEVTQTPSHQVTQMGQEVILRCVPISNHLYFYWYRQILGQKVEFLVSFYNNEISEKSEIFDDQFSVERPDGSNFTLKIRSTKLEDSAMYFCASSAARTGGNQPQHFGDGTRLSIL.

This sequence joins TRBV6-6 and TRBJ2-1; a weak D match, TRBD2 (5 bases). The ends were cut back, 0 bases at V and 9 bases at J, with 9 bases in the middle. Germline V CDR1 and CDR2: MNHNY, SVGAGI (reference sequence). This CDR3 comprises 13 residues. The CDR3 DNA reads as TGTGCCAGCAGTTACTCCGAACGGGGTGAGCAGTTCTTC. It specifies CASSYSERGEQFF.

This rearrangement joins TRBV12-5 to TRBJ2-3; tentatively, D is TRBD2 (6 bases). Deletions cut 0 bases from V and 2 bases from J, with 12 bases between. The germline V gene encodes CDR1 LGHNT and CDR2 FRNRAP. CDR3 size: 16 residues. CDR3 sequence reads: CASGLVPGSITDTQYF. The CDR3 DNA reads TGTGCTAGTGGTTTGGTACCCGGGAGTATCACAGATACGCAGTATTTT.

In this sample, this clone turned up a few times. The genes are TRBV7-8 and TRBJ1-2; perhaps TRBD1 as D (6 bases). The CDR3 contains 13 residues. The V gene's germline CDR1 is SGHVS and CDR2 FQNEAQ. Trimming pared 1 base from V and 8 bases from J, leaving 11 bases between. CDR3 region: CASSLDLGAGYTF. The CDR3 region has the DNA TGTGCCAGCAGCTTAGATCTGGGGGCCGGCTACACCTTC. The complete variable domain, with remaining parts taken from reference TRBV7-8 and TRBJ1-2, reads GAGVSQSPRYKVAKRGQDVALRCDPISGHVSLFWYQQALGQGPEFLTYFQNEAQLDKSGLPSDRFFAERPEGSVSTLKIQRTQQEDSAVYLCASSLDLGAGYTFGSGTRLTVV.

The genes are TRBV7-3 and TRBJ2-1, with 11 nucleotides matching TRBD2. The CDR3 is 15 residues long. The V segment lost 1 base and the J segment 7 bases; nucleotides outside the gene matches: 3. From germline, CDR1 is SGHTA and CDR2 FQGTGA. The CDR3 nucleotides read TGTGCCAGCAGCTTAAAGACTAGCGGGGCAAATGAGCAGTTCTTC. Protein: CASSLKTSGANEQFF.

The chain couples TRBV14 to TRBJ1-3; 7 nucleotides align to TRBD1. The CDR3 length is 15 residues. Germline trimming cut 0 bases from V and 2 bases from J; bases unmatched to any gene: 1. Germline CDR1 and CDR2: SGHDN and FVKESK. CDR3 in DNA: TGTGCCAGCAGCCAAGACAGGGGGACTGGAAACACCATATATTTT. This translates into CASSQDRGTGNTIYF.

The CDR3 region has the DNA TGTGCCAGCGCGAATGAAAAACTGTTTTTT. It is translated as CASANEKLFF. The V call is TRBV28, the J call TRBJ1-4; D remains unclear. From germline, CDR1 is MDHEN and CDR2 SYDVKM. Deletions cut 8 bases from V and 5 bases from J, with 3 bases between. CDR3 size: 10 residues.

The CDR3 loop reads CAWSPGTEAFF. CDR3 in DNA: TGTGCCTGGAGCCCTGGGACTGAAGCTTTCTTT. The rearrangement uses TRBV30 and TRBJ1-1, with D uncertain. CDR1 and CDR2 from the germline V gene are GTSNPN and SVGIG (reference sequence). The V end was cut by 3 bases, the J end by 5 bases, with 7 bases between. This CDR3 is built from 11 residues.

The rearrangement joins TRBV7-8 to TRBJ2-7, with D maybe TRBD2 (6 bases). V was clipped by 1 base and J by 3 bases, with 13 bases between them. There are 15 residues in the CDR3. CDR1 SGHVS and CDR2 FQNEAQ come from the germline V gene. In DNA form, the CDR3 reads TGTGCCAGCAGCTTAGAAGGAGGGCCGGGCTACGAGCAGTACGTC. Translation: CASSLEGGPGYEQYV.

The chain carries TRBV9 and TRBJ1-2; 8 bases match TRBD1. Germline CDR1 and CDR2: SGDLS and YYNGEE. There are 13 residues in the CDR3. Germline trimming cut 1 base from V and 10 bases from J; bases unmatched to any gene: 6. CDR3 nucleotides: TGTGCCAGCAGCGTACCGGGACAGGCAATCTACACCTTC. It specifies CASSVPGQAIYTF. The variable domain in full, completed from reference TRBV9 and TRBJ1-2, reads DSGVTQTPKHLITATGQRVTLRCSPRSGDLSVYWYQQSLDQGLQFLIQYYNGEERAKGNILERFSAQQFPDLHSELNLSSLELGDSALYFCASSVPGQAIYTFGSGTRLTVV.

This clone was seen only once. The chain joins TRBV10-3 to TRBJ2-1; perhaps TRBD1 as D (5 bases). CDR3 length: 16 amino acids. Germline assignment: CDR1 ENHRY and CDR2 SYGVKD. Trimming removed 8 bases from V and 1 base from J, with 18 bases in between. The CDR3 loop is CAISRRVSGSYNEQFF. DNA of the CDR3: TGTGCCATCTCCCGCAGGGTAAGTGGTTCCTACAATGAGCAGTTCTTC.

CDR3 residues: CASGPGTNYRPLHF. The CDR3 DNA reads as TGTGCTAGTGGTCCCGGGACCAACTATAGACCCCTCCACTTT. This chain joins TRBV12-5 and TRBJ1-6; D is possibly TRBD1 (5 bases). Per germline, CDR1 LGHNT and CDR2 FRNRAP. V dropped 5 bases and J dropped 12 bases, with 17 bases sitting between them. The CDR3 consists of 14 residues.

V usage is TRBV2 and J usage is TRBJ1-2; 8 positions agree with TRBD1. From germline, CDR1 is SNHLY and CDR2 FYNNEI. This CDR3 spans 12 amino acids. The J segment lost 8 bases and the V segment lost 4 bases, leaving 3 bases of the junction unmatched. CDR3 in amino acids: CASSVQGAGYTF. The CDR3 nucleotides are TGTGCCAGCAGTGTCCAGGGGGCCGGCTACACCTTC.

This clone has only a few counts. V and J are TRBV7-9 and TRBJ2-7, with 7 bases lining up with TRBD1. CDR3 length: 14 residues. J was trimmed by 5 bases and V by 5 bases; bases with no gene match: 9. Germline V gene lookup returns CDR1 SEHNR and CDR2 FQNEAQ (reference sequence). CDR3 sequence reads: CASSLDRPQNEQYF. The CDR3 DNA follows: TGTGCCAGCAGCCTGGACAGGCCTCAAAACGAGCAGTACTTC.

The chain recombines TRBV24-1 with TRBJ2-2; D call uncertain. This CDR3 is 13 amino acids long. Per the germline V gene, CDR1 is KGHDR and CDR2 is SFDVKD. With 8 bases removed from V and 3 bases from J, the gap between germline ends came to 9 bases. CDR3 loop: CATIGRDTGELFF. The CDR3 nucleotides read TGTGCCACCATCGGACGGGACACCGGGGAGCTGTTTTTT.

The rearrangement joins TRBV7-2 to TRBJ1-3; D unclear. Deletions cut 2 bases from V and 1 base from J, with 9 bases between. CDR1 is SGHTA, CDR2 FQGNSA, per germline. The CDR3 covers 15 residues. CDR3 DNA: TGTGCCAGCAGCTTAAAGCCCTCTTCTGGAAACACCATATATTTT. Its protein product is CASSLKPSSGNTIYF.